The T cell receptor (beta chain) under discussion was sequenced for a study of T cells after yellow fever vaccination. UMIs and a universal primer site were added when TCR cDNA was made by 5'RACE template switching. MiXCR was run by TCRdb on the 5' RACE reads, yielding one entry per CDR3 protein. The sample holds approximately 350,000 distinct CDR3 sequences, 11% seen once. Unmatched junction bases numbered 6, after V lost 5 bases and J lost 5 bases. The CDR3 has 14 residues. The receptor's source is a man aged 18 to 30 who received the YFV17D yellow fever vaccine. The chain couples TRBV12-3 or TRBV12-4 to TRBJ1-1, with TRBD1 matching over 9 bases. The material was PBMCs, obtained on the day of the first yellow fever vaccination. DNA of the CDR3: TGTGCCAGCAGTCTCACGACAGGGGGGACTGAAGCTTTCTTT. It specifies CASSLTTGGTEAFF.